The 15 T cell receptor beta chains below all came from one sample that was sequenced in a study of shared clonotypes between healthy human individuals. Using immunoSEQ multiplex PCR, the repertoire was profiled, and TCRdb retains in-frame clones only, with some absent. The sample yields 2 million to 2.5 million clones, around 95% seen once. Sequencing was carried out using naive CD4+ T cells sorted from blood. Subset reported: CD45RA+ positively selected. The receptors stem from a man aged 18 to 29 in good health.

The V gene is TRBV15, the J gene TRBJ1-6, with D tentatively TRBD1 (5 bases). V lost 5 bases, J lost 0 bases, and 17 bases lay in between. Germline V gives CDR1 LNHNV, CDR2 YYDKDF (reference sequence). This CDR3 spans 18 amino acids. The CDR3: CATSPRRQGGSYNSPLHF. The CDR3 DNA reads as TGTGCCACCAGCCCTAGGAGGCAGGGCGGCTCCTATAATTCACCCCTCCACTTT.

The rearrangement uses TRBV27 and TRBJ2-7; the match to TRBD1 covers 9 bases. The length of the CDR3 is 14 residues. CDR1 and CDR2 from the germline V gene are MNHEY and SMNVEV (reference sequence). The J segment lost 7 bases and the V segment lost 4 bases, leaving 8 bases of the junction unmatched. As DNA, the CDR3 is TGTGCCAGCAGTTCCTCCGGGACAGGGAGAGAGCAGTACTTC. Protein sequence: CASSSSGTGREQYF.

The V call is TRBV7-9, the J call TRBJ2-1, with TRBD2 matching over 8 bases. CDR3 length: 15 residues. CDR1 SEHNR and CDR2 FQNEAQ come from the germline V gene (reference sequence). Germline trimming cut 2 bases from V and 8 bases from J; bases unmatched to any gene: 8. The DNA for the CDR3 is TGTGCCAGCAGCTTAAGGTCAGCGGGGGCAGATGAGCAGTTCTTC. Translating it yields CASSLRSAGADEQFF.

The chain employs TRBV19 and TRBJ2-2; D possibly corresponds to TRBD1 (6 bases). The CDR3 spans 16 residues. V was pared by 5 bases and J by 4 bases, with 17 bases between. The germline V gene encodes CDR1 LNHDA and CDR2 SQIVND (reference sequence). CDR3 coding DNA: TGTGCCAGTAGTCCCCGCGCAGGGGTACTCACCGGGGAGCTGTTTTTT. Translation gives CASSPRAGVLTGELFF.

V and J are TRBV7-6 and TRBJ1-6; 7 bases align to TRBD1. Germline CDR1 is SGHVS and CDR2 is FNYEAQ. The V segment lost 2 bases and the J segment 2 bases; nucleotides outside the gene matches: 21. CDR3 size: 22 residues. DNA of the CDR3: TGTGCCAGCAGCTTAACGACCCCGTTATCTGAACAGGGGACGCCCTATAATTCACCCCTCCACTTT. Translated, it gives CASSLTTPLSEQGTPYNSPLHF. Variable domain in full (rest from reference TRBV7-6 and TRBJ1-6): GAGVSQSPRYKVTKRGQDVALRCDPISGHVSLYWYRQALGQGPEFLTYFNYEAQQDKSGLPNDRFSAERPEGSISTLTIQRTEQRDSAMYRCASSLTTPLSEQGTPYNSPLHFGNGTRLTVT.

The gene calls are TRBV5-6 and TRBJ2-5; a possible D gene is TRBD1 (7 bases). Trimming pared 5 bases from V and 0 bases from J, leaving 17 bases between. CDR3 length: 16 amino acids. In germline, CDR1 is SGHDT, CDR2 YYEEEE. CDR3 sequence: CASRAGGRTYQETQYF. The CDR3 DNA reads as TGTGCCAGCAGGGCAGGGGGGCGAACGTACCAAGAGACCCAGTACTTC.

This chain uses TRBV4-1 with TRBJ1-5; possibly TRBD1 for D (6 bases). The CDR3 totals 18 residues. Germline assignment: CDR1 MGHRA and CDR2 YSYEKL. Trimming removed 3 bases at V and 4 bases at J, with 22 bases between. The CDR3 region is CASSHFLRRGGVNQPQHF. The CDR3, as DNA: TGCGCCAGCAGCCACTTCTTGCGCAGGGGAGGGGTAAATCAGCCCCAGCATTTT.

The chain combines TRBV2 with TRBJ2-2; D ambiguous. This CDR3 spans 14 amino acids. V shed 6 bases and J shed 4 bases, with 12 bases lying between them. From germline, CDR1 is SNHLY and CDR2 FYNNEI. The CDR3 DNA follows: TGTGCCAGCAGCAGAGCCTCGGGCACCGGGGAGCTGTTTTTT. Translating it yields CASSRASGTGELFF.

The rearrangement joins TRBV27 to TRBJ2-2, with D maybe TRBD1 (5 bases). From germline, CDR1 is MNHEY and CDR2 SMNVEV (reference sequence). Trimming cost V 0 bases and J 4 bases, with 12 bases left between them. The CDR3 spans 16 residues. CDR3 nucleotides: TGTGCCAGCAGTTTATCTTTGTGGACATCCACCGGGGAGCTGTTTTTT. Its protein is CASSLSLWTSTGELFF.

V gene TRBV11-2 combines with J gene TRBJ1-4; no reliable D call. V was pared by 5 bases and J by 5 bases, with 24 bases between. Germline CDR1 reads SGHAT; CDR2 reads FQNNGV. The CDR3 runs to 18 residues. CDR3 in amino acids: CASSQRPRTVAQNEKLFF. Written as DNA, the CDR3 is TGTGCCAGCAGCCAGAGGCCCCGGACGGTCGCTCAAAATGAAAAACTGTTTTTT.

As concerns this clone: This sample also contains other DNA sequences that code for the same CDR3. The chain couples TRBV7-9 to TRBJ1-2; D is possibly TRBD1 (6 bases). The CDR3 runs 12 residues. V lost 6 bases and J lost 5, with 10 bases in between. The V gene's germline CDR1 is SEHNR and CDR2 FQNEAQ (reference sequence). The CDR3 DNA reads TGTGCCAGCAGTTCGGGGACATATGGCTACACCTTC. This encodes CASSSGTYGYTF. Looking up the rest from reference TRBV7-9 and TRBJ1-2 gives the full variable domain: DTGVSQNPRHKITKRGQNVTFRCDPISEHNRLYWYRQTLGQGPEFLTYFQNEAQLEKSRLLSDRFSAERPKGSFSTLEIQRTEQGDSAMYLCASSSGTYGYTFGSGTRLTVV.

This clone was recorded only once. The rearrangement joins TRBV19 to TRBJ2-5; D unclear. With 7 bases removed from V and 2 bases from J, the gap between germline ends came to 17 bases. Looked up from germline, CDR1 is LNHDA and CDR2 is SQIVND (reference sequence). CDR3 length: 15 residues. CDR3 nucleotides: TGTGCCAGTACCCCGGCTAACAGTGGTCAAGAGACCCAGTACTTC. This sequence encodes CASTPANSGQETQYF.

About this clone: The same CDR3 is also encoded by other DNA sequences in this sample. The gene calls are TRBV30 and TRBJ1-5; TRBD1 matches at 8 bases. V was pared by 5 bases and J by 7 bases, with 4 bases of the junction left unmatched. The CDR3 length is 12 residues. Germline V lookup: CDR1 GTSNPN, CDR2 SVGIG (reference sequence). The CDR3 bases are TGTGCCTGGGGGACAGGTAACCAGCCCCAGCATTTT. It translates to CAWGTGNQPQHF.

This chain links TRBV30 with TRBJ1-6; no clear D gene. CDR1 and CDR2 (germline): GTSNPN, SVGIG (reference sequence). V lost 8 bases and J 3 bases, leaving 11 bases between the germline ends. The CDR3 covers 13 residues. CDR3 in DNA: TGTGCCGGAAGAAATCACTATAATTCACCCCTCCACTTT. Protein product: CAGRNHYNSPLHF.

This rearrangement joins TRBV9 to TRBJ1-4, with D possibly being TRBD1 (5 bases). This CDR3 has 13 residues. The V gene's germline CDR1 is SGDLS and CDR2 YYNGEE. Between the trimmed V and J ends, which lost 2 bases and 8 bases, there was a span of 10 bases. The CDR3 region has the DNA TGTGCCAGCAGCGTGGGACCTTTAGAAAAACTGTTTTTT. Its translation is CASSVGPLEKLFF.